This T cell receptor beta chain emerged from a study of T cell repertoires in aging, cancer and after chemotherapy. Peripheral blood genomic DNA, not sorted cells or RNA, was the template. This clonotype is judged medium-sized. V gave up 5 bases and J gave up 0 bases, with 17 bases separating them. Germline CDR1 is MNHEY and CDR2 is SVGAGI. The CDR3 extends over 17 amino acids. Multiplex touch-down PCR with TRB-A/B primers amplified rearranged V-D-J TRB sequences. One entry per CDR3 protein, called by TCRdb with MiXCR from the multiplex PCR reads. The data contain 4,000 to 4,500 distinct CDR3 sequences, roughly two fifths of them singletons.

Input material: blood. This receptor was taken from a human donor with a solid tumor. V is TRBV6-5 and J is TRBJ1-3; TRBD1 is a possible D gene (6 bases). The CDR3 nucleotides are TGTGCCAGCAGTCCCGATGGACAGTATCTCTCTGGAAACACCATATATTTT. This encodes CASSPDGQYLSGNTIYF.